Presented here are 2 T cell receptor beta chains from one specimen sequenced in a study of beta chain features in type 1 diabetes. Notes on the study in general: Type 1 diabetes patients had moderately but significantly shorter TCRB CDR3s in all four CD4+ subsets.

Expressed TCRB transcripts got sequenced, as all isolated RNA was reverse transcribed. Sequencing used immunoSEQ multiplex PCR; TCRdb keeps in-frame clones, though not all of them. The data contain roughly 140,000 clones, approximately 10% of them singletons. These receptors are not linked to any known antigen. Sequencing was carried out using central memory CD4+ T cells from blood. These receptor sequences come from a young man with type 1 diabetes.

This clone showed up just a few times. The chain couples TRBV19 to TRBJ1-5, with TRBD1 matching 8 bases. In germline, CDR1 is LNHDA, CDR2 SQIVND (reference sequence). J was trimmed by 11 bases and V by 5 bases; bases with no gene match: 11. CDR3 length: 14 amino acids. The CDR3 DNA reads as TGTGCCAGTAGTGCAAACAGGGGGGGCCAAGCCCAGCATTTT. This gives the protein CASSANRGGQAQHF.

The genes are TRBV14 and TRBJ2-2, with 12 bases fitting TRBD2. From germline, CDR1 is SGHDN and CDR2 FVKESK. The CDR3 contains 16 residues. The ends lost 5 bases at V and 7 bases at J; junction bases unmatched: 8. The CDR3 nucleotides are TGTGCCAGCAGCGATAGGACTAGCGGGAACGGCGGGGAGCTGTTTTTT. Its protein is CASSDRTSGNGGELFF.